This T cell receptor (beta chain) is from a study of blood T cell repertoires in COVID-19. This clone showed up just a few times. Some clones are missing from TCRdb's copy, which holds only in-frame ones; the method was immunoSEQ multiplex PCR. The table lists about 52,000 clones, around four fifths of them singletons. The length of the CDR3 is 13 residues. Germline V lookup: CDR1 SGHNT, CDR2 YYREEE (reference sequence). The trim removed 2 bases at V and 2 bases at J, leaving 1 base unmatched. This clonotype was obtained from a man aged 65-85 years with active COVID-19. The V call is TRBV5-4, the J call TRBJ2-7; 7 bases are a match to TRBD1. Sequenced material: peripheral blood. Here the CDR3 DNA reads TGTGCCAGCAGCTTACAGGGGCCCTACGAGCAGTACTTC. This encodes CASSLQGPYEQYF.